This TCR beta chain was sequenced in a study of cytomegalovirus exposure and HLA in healthy donors. Regarding the study as a whole: Among TCR beta chains, those listed as cytomegalovirus-associated numbered about 160.

This clone appeared a few times. Its antigen remains unidentified. V dropped 6 bases and J dropped 0 bases, with 15 bases sitting between them. Looked up from germline, CDR1 is LNHDA and CDR2 is SQIVND (reference sequence). This CDR3 comprises 15 residues. PCR primers comprised 60 Vbeta and 13 Jbeta primers. This table comes from immunoSEQ multiplex PCR, and its TCRdb copy is limited to in-frame clones, with some not included. The sample carries more than 90,000 clones, 79% recorded once. Sequenced: PBMCs. The V call is TRBV19, the J call TRBJ2-7, with D tentatively TRBD2 (7 bases). The source of this sequence is a woman aged 18-30 years in good health and CMV-seropositive. CDR3 nucleotides: TGTGCCAGTAGGGTTACGGGGGGCTACTCCTACGAGCAGTACTTC. This encodes CASRVTGGYSYEQYF.